The 5 T cell receptor beta chains below come from one sample, sequenced in a study of blood T cell repertoires in COVID-19. TCRdb's table, derived via immunoSEQ multiplex PCR, lists solely in-frame clones and lacks some. This sample has tens of thousands of clones, with around four fifths found just once. The sequenced sample was peripheral blood. The receptors stem from a man over 45 with active COVID-19.

This clone was recorded once. The chain is built from TRBV14 and TRBJ1-4; 11 bases match TRBD1. Germline V CDR1 and CDR2: SGHDN, FVKESK. The CDR3 sequence is 15 residues long. Trimming removed 4 bases from V and 7 bases from J; junction bases left unmatched: 5. The CDR3 DNA is TGTGCCAGCAGCCCCCAGGGACAGGGGGGTGAAAAACTGTTTTTT. This encodes CASSPQGQGGEKLFF. The entire variable domain, with the rest obtained from reference TRBV14 and TRBJ1-4, is as follows: EAGVTQFPSHSVIEKGQTVTLRCDPISGHDNLYWYRRVMGKEIKFLLHFVKESKQDESGMPNNRFLAERTGGTYSTLKVQPAELEDSGVYFCASSPQGQGGEKLFFGSGTQLSVL.

This clone was counted a few times. The chain is built from TRBV3-1 (or the pseudogene TRBV3-2) and TRBJ1-2; possibly TRBD1 for D (5 bases). V was cut by 4 bases and J by 5 bases, with 8 bases left in between. CDR1 is LGHDT and CDR2 is YNNKEL in the germline V gene (reference sequence). CDR3 size: 12 residues. The CDR3 loop reads CASSLRQYGYTF. The CDR3 DNA reads TGTGCCAGCAGCCTAAGACAGTATGGCTACACCTTC.

The chain couples TRBV29-1 to TRBJ2-5; possibly TRBD2 for D (6 bases). The V gene lost 4 bases and the J gene lost 3 bases, with 12 bases spanning the gap. Looked up from germline, CDR1 is SQVTM and CDR2 is ANQGSEA. The CDR3 length is 13 residues. CDR3 nucleotides: TGCAGCGTTGGGGGACTGCACAAAGAGACCCAGTACTTC. It encodes CSVGGLHKETQYF.

V gene TRBV9 combines with J gene TRBJ1-2; no clear D gene. There are 13 residues in the CDR3. The germline V gene has CDR1 SGDLS and CDR2 YYNGEE. Trimming removed 3 bases at V and 2 bases at J, with 8 bases between. This CDR3 reads CASSAGRNYGYTF. CDR3 DNA: TGTGCCAGCAGCGCGGGAAGAAACTATGGCTACACCTTC. Based on the CDR3 plus reference TRBV9 and TRBJ1-2, the full variable domain is DSGVTQTPKHLITATGQRVTLRCSPRSGDLSVYWYQQSLDQGLQFLIQYYNGEERAKGNILERFSAQQFPDLHSELNLSSLELGDSALYFCASSAGRNYGYTFGSGTRLTVV.

The chain recombines TRBV29-1 with TRBJ2-7, with a tentative D call TRBD1 (6 bases). Germline CDR1 reads SQVTM; CDR2 reads ANQGSEA. Trimming cost V 7 bases and J 7 bases, with 17 bases left between them. The CDR3 has 12 residues. In DNA form, the CDR3 reads TGCAGCGCCCTCGGACAGCCCAGGGAGCAGTACTTC. Its translation: CSALGQPREQYF.